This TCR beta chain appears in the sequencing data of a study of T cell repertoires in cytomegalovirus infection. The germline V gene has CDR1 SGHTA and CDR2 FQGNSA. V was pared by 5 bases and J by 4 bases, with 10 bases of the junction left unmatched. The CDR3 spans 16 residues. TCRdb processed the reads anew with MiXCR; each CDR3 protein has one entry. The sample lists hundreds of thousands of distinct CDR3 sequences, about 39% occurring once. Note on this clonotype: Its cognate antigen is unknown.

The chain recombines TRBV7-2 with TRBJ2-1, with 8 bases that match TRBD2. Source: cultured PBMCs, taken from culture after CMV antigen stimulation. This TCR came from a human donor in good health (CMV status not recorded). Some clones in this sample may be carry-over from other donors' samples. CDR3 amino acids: CASSPRVLAEYNEQFF. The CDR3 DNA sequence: TGTGCCAGCAGCCCCCGCGTACTAGCGGAGTACAATGAGCAGTTCTTC. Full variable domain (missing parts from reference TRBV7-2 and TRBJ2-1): GAGVSQSPSNKVTEKGKDVELRCDPISGHTALYWYRQSLGQGLEFLIYFQGNSAPDKSGLPSDRFSAERTGGSVSTLTIQRTQQEDSAVYLCASSPRVLAEYNEQFFGPGTRLTVL.